These 28 T cell receptor beta chains share one sample of origin, sequenced in a study of Japanese encephalitis immunity and Zika vaccine responses. CFSE-labeled PBMCs were cultured approximately six days with peptide pools, each at roughly 0.93 ug/mL. The sort collected unfixed, live, CD56-CD19-CD16-CD3+CD4+ CFSE-low proliferating CD4 T cells. TCRdb itself ran the 5' RACE reads through MiXCR, one entry per CDR3 protein. The repertoire holds approximately 1,500 distinct CDR3 sequences, with about 5.1% as singletons. Sequences were derived from antigen-activated CD4+ T cells from blood, cultured, sampled during a Zika inactivated vaccine study. Receptor source: an adult woman who received an inactivated Zika virus vaccine.

This clonotype came up many times. The chain couples TRBV4-3 to TRBJ1-1; D unresolved. V shed 0 bases and J shed 4 bases, with 6 bases lying between them. Germline V gene data show CDR1 as LGHNA and CDR2 as YSLEER. The CDR3 runs to 13 residues. CDR3 sequence reads: CASSQEGSTEAFF. Here the CDR3 DNA reads TGCGCCAGCAGCCAAGAGGGGAGCACTGAAGCTTTCTTT.

This clonotype was observed a few times. The gene calls are TRBV4-2 and TRBJ2-2, with D uncertain. The length of the CDR3 is 14 residues. Germline V gives CDR1 LGHNA, CDR2 YNFKEQ. Trimming took off 1 base at V and 5 bases at J, with 8 bases between the two ends. Here the CDR3 reads CASSQGWVTGELFF. CDR3 DNA: TGTGCCAGCAGCCAAGGGTGGGTTACCGGGGAGCTGTTTTTT.

This clonotype was counted a few times. This chain uses TRBV10-3 with TRBJ2-7, with D possibly being TRBD1 or TRBD2 (5 bases each). V gave up 10 bases and J gave up 5 bases, with 15 bases separating them. Germline V lookup: CDR1 ENHRY, CDR2 SYGVKD. This CDR3 spans 12 amino acids. The CDR3 nucleotides read TGTGCCACCAGGGACGGCAGCGACGAGCAGTACTTC. Translated, it gives CATRDGSDEQYF.

This clonotype showed up many times. The chain is built from TRBV2 and TRBJ1-1, with D possibly being TRBD1 (5 bases). Germline V CDR1 and CDR2: SNHLY, FYNNEI. The ends were cut back, 0 bases at V and 1 base at J, with 6 bases in the middle. The CDR3 extends over 14 amino acids. CDR3 in amino acids: CASSEARANTEAFF. The CDR3, as DNA: TGTGCCAGCAGTGAAGCCAGGGCGAACACTGAAGCTTTCTTT.

The rearrangement uses TRBV20-1 and TRBJ1-5; the D gene is possibly TRBD1 (5 bases). Trimming took off 5 bases at V and 4 bases at J, with 12 bases between the two ends. The CDR3 consists of 13 residues. CDR1 and CDR2 (germline): DFQATT, SNEGSKA (reference sequence). CDR3 sequence (DNA): TGCAGTGCTGGGGGACCCCGGAATCAGCCCCAGCATTTT. As protein: CSAGGPRNQPQHF.

This clonotype was counted a few times. This chain uses TRBV7-2 with TRBJ1-2; perhaps TRBD1 as D (5 bases). Germline V gene data show CDR1 as SGHTA and CDR2 as FQGNSA. The germline V and J ends were trimmed by 1 base and 3 bases, with 9 bases remaining between them. The CDR3 is 14 residues long. CDR3 in DNA: TGTGCCAGCAGCTTAGTTGGGGGTGACTATGGCTACACCTTC. Translation: CASSLVGGDYGYTF.

This clonotype is categorized as medium-sized. CDR3 protein: CASSSPFRIQYF. In DNA, the CDR3 is TGTGCCAGCAGCTCCCCCTTCCGGATCCAGTACTTC. V usage is TRBV7-2 and J usage is TRBJ2-7; no firm D call. From germline, CDR1 is SGHTA and CDR2 FQGNSA. The CDR3 consists of 12 residues. V dropped 4 bases and J dropped 10 bases, with 14 bases sitting between them.

The V call is TRBV3-1, the J call TRBJ1-3; D remains ambiguous. This CDR3 has 15 residues. Between the trimmed V and J ends, which lost 1 base and 0 bases, there was a span of 7 bases. Germline CDR1 reads LGHDT; CDR2 reads YNNKEL (reference sequence). CDR3: CASSQVSHSGNTIYF. The CDR3 nucleotides read TGTGCCAGCAGCCAAGTTTCGCACTCTGGAAACACCATATATTTT.

By proportion, this clonotype is large. The J gene is TRBJ1-1, the V gene TRBV4-3; D unclear. V lost 1 base, J lost 2 bases, and 11 bases lay in between. Germline V gene lookup returns CDR1 LGHNA and CDR2 YSLEER. The CDR3 is made up of 15 amino acids. As DNA, the CDR3 is TGCGCCAGCAGCCAAGTTGGACCGCTAAACACTGAAGCTTTCTTT. This sequence encodes CASSQVGPLNTEAFF.

This clonotype showed up just a few times. The rearrangement uses TRBV27 and TRBJ2-5; D gene ambiguous. The CDR3 is 13 residues long. V shed 7 bases and J shed 5 bases, with 14 bases lying between them. Per germline, CDR1 MNHEY and CDR2 SMNVEV (reference sequence). DNA of the CDR3: TGTGCCAGCAAGAAGAGTGGTGCGGAGACCCAGTACTTC. Its protein product is CASKKSGAETQYF.

This clonotype occurred many times. This rearrangement joins TRBV3-1 to TRBJ2-3; D could derive from TRBD1 or TRBD2 (6 bases each). The V gene lost 2 bases and the J gene lost 8 bases, with 11 bases spanning the gap. Germline V gene data show CDR1 as LGHDT and CDR2 as YNNKEL (reference sequence). The CDR3 has 13 residues. The CDR3 nucleotides are TGTGCCAGCAGCCAAAGGGGGGCTGGTACGCAGTATTTT. Its translation is CASSQRGAGTQYF.

The V gene is TRBV24-1, the J gene TRBJ2-3; a weak D match, TRBD2 (5 bases). This CDR3 has 16 amino acids. Between the trimmed V and J ends, which lost 1 base and 2 bases, there was a span of 12 bases. Germline CDR1 and CDR2: KGHDR and SFDVKD. The DNA of the CDR3 is TGTGCCACCAGTGATTTCAACCGGGGAAACACAGATACGCAGTATTTT. Encoded protein: CATSDFNRGNTDTQYF.

A few counts support this clonotype. This chain joins TRBV30 and TRBJ1-6, with unresolved D. The germline V gene encodes CDR1 GTSNPN and CDR2 SVGIG (reference sequence). Trimming removed 1 base at V and 0 bases at J, with 4 bases between. The CDR3 length is 14 residues. The CDR3 spells CAWSDSSYNSPLHF. The DNA for the CDR3 is TGTGCCTGGAGTGACAGCTCCTATAATTCACCCCTCCACTTT.

The table lists this clonotype with many counts. V and J are TRBV4-3 and TRBJ2-2, with unresolved D. The V end lost 1 base, the J end lost 4 bases, and 10 bases lay between the germline ends. This CDR3 comprises 15 residues. CDR1 and CDR2 (germline): LGHNA, YSLEER. In DNA form, the CDR3 reads TGCGCCAGCAGCCAAGGTGGGGTCGGCACCGGGGAGCTGTTTTTT. Amino acid sequence: CASSQGGVGTGELFF.

At least ten counts were recorded for this clonotype. The chain carries TRBV4-1 and TRBJ1-6; no reliable D call. The CDR3 length is 14 residues. CDR1 and CDR2 (germline): MGHRA, YSYEKL. V was trimmed by 0 bases and J by 6 bases, leaving 6 bases between them. This chain's CDR3 is CASSQDWINSPLHF. The CDR3 DNA sequence: TGCGCCAGCAGCCAAGATTGGATTAATTCACCCCTCCACTTT.

The rearrangement uses TRBV29-1 and TRBJ2-3; possibly TRBD1 for D (5 bases). Trimming removed 4 bases from V and 3 bases from J, with 8 bases in between. The CDR3 is 12 amino acids. Germline CDR1 and CDR2: SQVTM and ANQGSEA. This chain's CDR3 is CSVAKGTDTQYF. Written as DNA, the CDR3 is TGCAGCGTTGCGAAGGGGACAGATACGCAGTATTTT.

The chain has TRBV5-1 and TRBJ1-6, with D perhaps TRBD1 (6 bases). This CDR3 has 15 residues. Per the germline V gene, CDR1 is SGHRS and CDR2 is YFSETQ. V gave up 0 bases and J gave up 10 bases, with 14 bases separating them. The CDR3 region has the DNA TGCGCCAGCAGCTTGGAATCGGGGGCGCGGTCACCCCTCCACTTT. Residues: CASSLESGARSPLHF.

This chain links TRBV29-1 with TRBJ2-2, with D maybe TRBD1 (6 bases). With 4 bases removed from V and 4 bases from J, the gap between germline ends came to 7 bases. Germline V gene lookup returns CDR1 SQVTM and CDR2 ANQGSEA. The CDR3 loop spans 12 amino acids. The CDR3 region has the DNA TGCAGCGTTGGCAGGGGCACCGGGGAGCTGTTTTTT. Its protein product is CSVGRGTGELFF.

This clonotype came up many times. The chain uses TRBV10-1 and TRBJ1-1, with D unresolved. Germline V gene lookup returns CDR1 WNHNN and CDR2 SYGVQD (reference sequence). The CDR3 totals 13 residues. Trimming removed 4 bases at V and 1 base at J, with 7 bases between. Written as DNA, the CDR3 is TGCGCCAGCAGTGCCCAGGCGAACACTGAAGCTTTCTTT. Encoded protein: CASSAQANTEAFF.

This clonotype was seen repeatedly, ten times or more. In DNA form, the CDR3 reads TGTGCCAGCAGCCAAGAGGGGCTAGCGGGGGGAGCAGATACGCAGTATTTT. It translates to CASSQEGLAGGADTQYF. The rearrangement uses TRBV4-2 and TRBJ2-3; the match to TRBD2 covers 11 bases. After removal of 0 bases from V and 4 bases from J, the junction contained 6 bases not matched to a gene. CDR3 size: 17 residues. The V gene's germline CDR1 is LGHNA and CDR2 YNFKEQ.

This clonotype is categorized as large. V gene TRBV10-1 combines with J gene TRBJ1-5; D remains ambiguous. Germline V lookup: CDR1 WNHNN, CDR2 SYGVQD (reference sequence). The CDR3 length is 11 residues. Trimming took 7 bases from V and 2 from J, leaving 3 bases between them. The CDR3 DNA follows: TGCGCCAGCAAGGGCAATCAGCCCCAGCATTTT. Translating gives CASKGNQPQHF.

This clonotype rates as hyperexpanded (1% or more). The gene calls are TRBV11-1 and TRBJ1-2; D gene ambiguous. V was clipped by 8 bases and J by 4 bases, with 14 bases between them. Germline V gene lookup returns CDR1 SGHAT and CDR2 FQDESV (reference sequence). The CDR3 is made up of 13 amino acids. This CDR3 reads CASPTGRCYGYTF. The CDR3 bases are TGTGCCAGCCCAACCGGGAGGTGCTATGGCTACACCTTC.

This clonotype is large (0.1 to 1%) in the sample. The rearrangement links TRBV4-3 to TRBJ1-6, with D perhaps matching TRBD1 (6 bases). CDR3 length: 14 amino acids. Germline V gene lookup returns CDR1 LGHNA and CDR2 YSLEER. Trimming took 1 base from V and 5 from J, leaving 6 bases between them. The CDR3: CASSQAGDNSPLHF. The CDR3 coding sequence is TGCGCCAGCAGCCAAGCAGGGGATAATTCACCCCTCCACTTT.

The V gene is TRBV5-1, the J gene TRBJ2-7, with a weak D call TRBD1 (5 bases). The V gene lost 1 base and the J gene lost 6 bases, with 14 bases spanning the gap. In germline, CDR1 is SGHRS, CDR2 YFSETQ. The CDR3 length is 14 residues. The CDR3: CASSLNPGNREQYF. The CDR3 DNA is TGCGCCAGCAGCTTGAATCCAGGGAATCGCGAGCAGTACTTC.

By sample share, this clonotype is large. The genes are TRBV4-1 and TRBJ2-5; tentatively, D is TRBD1 or TRBD2 (5 bases each). Germline lookup yields CDR1 MGHRA and CDR2 YSYEKL. CDR3 length: 15 residues. Trimming removed 1 base at V and 1 base at J, with 10 bases between. The CDR3 DNA follows: TGCGCCAGCAGCCAAGTTTCGGGGCTCCAAGAGACCCAGTACTTC. Its protein is CASSQVSGLQETQYF.

By sample share, this clonotype is medium-sized. This sequence joins TRBV5-1 and TRBJ2-1; unclear D gene. Per germline, CDR1 SGHRS and CDR2 YFSETQ. This CDR3 has 13 residues. Trimming took 7 bases from V and 3 from J, leaving 11 bases between them. For the CDR3, the DNA is TGCGCCAGCTGGTCAGCGATCTACAATGAGCAGTTCTTC. Translating gives CASWSAIYNEQFF.

Relative to its sample, this clonotype is medium-sized (0.01 to 0.1%). This rearrangement joins TRBV4-3 to TRBJ1-4, with a tentative D call TRBD1 (5 bases). The CDR3 loop spans 15 amino acids. Germline V gene lookup returns CDR1 LGHNA and CDR2 YSLEER. V was cut by 4 bases and J by 8 bases, with 17 bases left in between. The CDR3 DNA follows: TGCGCCAGCAGCCGAGCAGGCGCGGGGGAGGAAAAACTGTTTTTT. This gives the protein CASSRAGAGEEKLFF.

This clonotype has ten or more counts. The V and J genes are TRBV29-1 and TRBJ2-3; 9 bases align to TRBD1. Germline CDR1 reads SQVTM; CDR2 reads ANQGSEA. After removal of 7 bases from V and 7 bases from J, the junction contained 6 bases not matched to a gene. The CDR3 spans 12 residues. The CDR3 loop is CSGGQGRNTQYF. The CDR3 coding sequence is TGCAGCGGCGGACAGGGGAGGAATACGCAGTATTTT.